The clone carrying this TCR beta chain occurred a few times. This specimen comes from a study of T cell repertoires in cytomegalovirus infection. TCRdb reanalysed the reads using MiXCR and keeps one entry per CDR3 protein. The sample lists 150,000 to 200,000 distinct CDR3 sequences, 9.5% occurring once. The V segment lost 6 bases and the J segment 1 base; nucleotides outside the gene matches: 2. This CDR3 is built from 13 residues. The germline V gene has CDR1 SGHTA and CDR2 FQGNSA. The receptor's source is a human donor in good health (CMV status not recorded). Some clones in this sample may be carry-over from other donors' samples. V usage is TRBV7-2 and J usage is TRBJ2-5; 7 positions agree with TRBD2. The sequenced material came from PBMCs. The CDR3 region has the DNA TGTGCCAGCAGGTCTAGCGGCCAAGAGACCCAGTACTTC. Translating it yields CASRSSGQETQYF.